The 21 T cell receptor beta chains below come from one sample, sequenced in a study of post-analysis software for immune sequencing data. Each TCR beta cDNA library carried unique molecular identifiers. TCRdb recomputed calls from the PCR reads with MiXCR, one row per CDR3 protein. The sample holds hundreds of thousands of distinct CDR3 sequences; 55% to 60% are singletons and the top ten take roughly 10%. For these TCRs, the target antigens are not known. Study results and caveats: TRBV5-6, TRBV5-1 and TRBV20-1 belonged to a set of roughly 5 TRBV segments that were more frequent in patients than controls.

Sequencing was carried out using blood. The receptor set was obtained from a girl aged 2 to 10 with multiple sclerosis.

This clonotype was seen only a few times. The rearrangement joins TRBV6-1 to TRBJ1-5; 7 bases are a match to TRBD1. J gave up 3 bases and V 2 bases, and 4 bases lay outside the gene matches. This CDR3 has 15 amino acids. The V gene's germline CDR1 is MNHNS and CDR2 SASEGT. CDR3 nucleotides: TGTGCCAGCAGTGAATCCGGGACAGTCAATCAGCCCCAGCATTTT. Protein sequence: CASSESGTVNQPQHF.

The V call is TRBV11-3, the J call TRBJ2-1; D remains unclear. Trimming cost V 1 base and J 0 bases, with 13 bases left between them. This CDR3 has 17 amino acids. CDR1 and CDR2 (germline): SGHNT, YENEEA. CDR3 protein: CASSLVGFKLSYNEQFF. CDR3 nucleotides: TGTGCCAGCAGCTTAGTGGGTTTCAAGCTCTCCTACAATGAGCAGTTCTTC.

The V and J genes are TRBV5-1 and TRBJ2-3; tentatively, D is TRBD2 (6 bases). Trimming removed 1 base from V and 6 bases from J, with 15 bases in between. CDR3 size: 15 residues. The V gene's germline CDR1 is SGHRS and CDR2 YFSETQ. The CDR3: CASSLWSSEDDTQYF. CDR3 sequence (DNA): TGCGCCAGCAGCTTGTGGTCTAGCGAGGATGATACGCAGTATTTT. Filled out from reference TRBV5-1 and TRBJ2-3, the complete variable domain reads KAGVTQTPRYLIKTRGQQVTLSCSPISGHRSVSWYQQTPGQGLQFLFEYFSETQRNKGNFPGRFSGRQFSNSRSEMNVSTLELGDSALYLCASSLWSSEDDTQYFGPGTRLTVL.

The gene calls are TRBV6-2 or TRBV6-3 and TRBJ2-5; no clear D. The germline V gene has CDR1 MNHEY and CDR2 SVGEGT. V lost 5 bases and J lost 1, with 8 bases in between. This CDR3 spans 13 amino acids. The CDR3 reads CASSDLFQETQYF. CDR3 nucleotide sequence: TGTGCCAGCAGTGACCTATTCCAAGAGACCCAGTACTTC.

V gene TRBV2 combines with J gene TRBJ2-7, with TRBD2 identical over 8 bases. This CDR3 comprises 13 residues. The junction had 12 bases not matched to a gene; V was cut back by 10 bases and J by 7 bases. CDR1 and CDR2 from the germline V gene are SNHLY and FYNNEI. The CDR3 here is CATRAGVPSEQYF. CDR3 DNA: TGTGCCACCAGAGCGGGAGTCCCAAGTGAGCAGTACTTC.

The rearrangement joins TRBV29-1 to TRBJ1-1, with unresolved D. Germline CDR1 is SQVTM and CDR2 is ANQGSEA. V lost 8 bases, J lost 0 bases, and 10 bases lay in between. CDR3 length: 12 residues. The CDR3 here is CSLGPLNTEAFF. The CDR3 nucleotides are TGCAGCCTAGGCCCCCTGAACACTGAAGCTTTCTTT. Supplemented by reference TRBV29-1 and TRBJ1-1, the full variable domain reads SAVISQKPSRDICQRGTSLTIQCQVDSQVTMMFWYRQQPGQSLTLIATANQGSEATYESGFVIDKFPISRPNLTFSTLTVSNMSPEDSSIYLCSLGPLNTEAFFGQGTRLTVV.

This clonotype was recorded a few times. The J gene is TRBJ1-1, the V gene TRBV5-6; a possible D gene is TRBD1 (5 bases). Germline CDR1 SGHDT, CDR2 YYEEEE. Trimming took 0 bases from V and 8 from J, leaving 11 bases between them. The CDR3 has 13 residues. CDR3 bases: TGTGCCAGCAGCTTGGAGGGGAGGGGCGAAGCTTTCTTT. Protein product: CASSLEGRGEAFF.

This CDR3 is CSDPLAGGHNEQFF. In DNA form, the CDR3 reads TGCAGCGACCCTCTAGCGGGGGGTCACAATGAGCAGTTCTTC. The rearrangement joins TRBV29-1 to TRBJ2-1, with 11 bases aligning to TRBD2. V lost 7 bases and J lost 5; bases outside the gene matches: 7. Germline loops: CDR1 SQVTM, CDR2 ANQGSEA. This CDR3 is 14 amino acids long.

The chain carries TRBV12-3 or TRBV12-4 and TRBJ1-5; possible D gene TRBD1, 5 bases. The CDR3 loop spans 15 amino acids. The V gene lost 6 bases and the J gene lost 1 base, with 13 bases spanning the gap. CDR3 sequence: CASREQGGSNQPQHF. The CDR3 DNA reads as TGTGCCAGCAGAGAGCAGGGCGGGAGCAATCAGCCCCAGCATTTT.

Regarding this clonotype: The final CDR3 position lacks the conserved phenylalanine or tryptophan, pointing to a likely read error. The CDR3 bases are TGCAGCGTTGAAATGACGGACAATGAGCAGTTCTGC. Translation: CSVEMTDNEQFC. The chain combines TRBV29-1 with TRBJ2-1; D remains ambiguous. The CDR3 covers 12 residues. Germline V gene data show CDR1 as SQVTM and CDR2 as ANQGSEA. V lost 2 bases and J 5 bases, leaving 7 bases between the germline ends.

Note on this clonotype: A junction end diverges from the germline sequence, so it may reflect a read error. V gene TRBV6-6 combines with J gene TRBJ1-2; no reliable D call. Looked up from germline, CDR1 is MNHNY and CDR2 is SVGAGI (reference sequence). The CDR3 sequence is 13 residues long. The CDR3: CASSLRQNYDYTF. For the CDR3, the DNA is TGTGCCAGCAGTTTACGTCAGAACTATGACTACACCTTC.

This clonotype showed up just a few times. For the CDR3, the DNA is TGTGCCAGCAGCTTGGTGGGACTCCCCGACCAGGGGTACTTC. Amino acid sequence: CASSLVGLPDQGYF. The rearrangement uses TRBV13 and TRBJ2-5, with D perhaps TRBD2 (6 bases). The germline V gene encodes CDR1 PRHDT and CDR2 FYEKMQ (reference sequence). Trimming removed 3 bases from V and 13 bases from J, with 21 bases in between. This CDR3 has 14 residues.

The chain couples TRBV7-8 to TRBJ2-1, with a weak D call TRBD2 (5 bases). Trimming pared 6 bases from V and 1 base from J, leaving 13 bases between. The length of the CDR3 is 15 residues. Per the germline V gene, CDR1 is SGHVS and CDR2 is FQNEAQ. The CDR3 DNA reads as TGTGCCAGCAGTCGCCGAGGGATATCCTACAATGAGCAGTTCTTC. The encoded protein is CASSRRGISYNEQFF.

The chain joins TRBV5-1 to TRBJ2-6; D is undetermined. V dropped 1 base and J dropped 3 bases, with 8 bases sitting between them. CDR1 and CDR2 (germline): SGHRS, YFSETQ. This CDR3 spans 15 amino acids. This CDR3 reads CASSLLSSGANVLTF. The CDR3 DNA sequence: TGCGCCAGCAGCTTGCTGTCAAGTGGGGCCAACGTCCTGACTTTC.

The CDR3 spells CASSYSSRGNYGYTF. CDR3 nucleotide sequence: TGTGCCAGCAGTTACTCATCCAGGGGGAACTATGGCTACACCTTC. The rearrangement uses TRBV6-2 or TRBV6-3 and TRBJ1-2, with TRBD1 identical over 7 bases. There are 15 residues in the CDR3. Germline trimming cut 0 bases from V and 2 bases from J; bases unmatched to any gene: 3. Germline values: CDR1 MNHEY, CDR2 SVGEGT.

The chain uses TRBV7-2 and TRBJ1-1, with 9 bases aligning to TRBD1. The CDR3 spans 15 residues. Germline V gene sequence: CDR1 SGHTA, CDR2 FQGNSA. V trimming: 5 bases; J trimming: 4 bases; junction bases outside the gene matches: 8. For the CDR3, the DNA is TGTGCCAGCAGCGACCGGGACAGGGCCTTCACTGAAGCTTTCTTT. It yields the protein CASSDRDRAFTEAFF.

J is TRBJ2-1 and V is TRBV11-3; TRBD2 agrees at 11 bases. The trim removed 3 bases at V and 8 bases at J, leaving 6 bases unmatched. The CDR3 is made up of 15 amino acids. CDR1 and CDR2 (germline): SGHNT, YENEEA. This CDR3 is CASSFRTSGWDEQFF. CDR3 DNA sequence: TGTGCCAGCAGCTTCCGGACTAGCGGGTGGGATGAGCAGTTCTTC.

The chain employs TRBV6-1 and TRBJ2-7; D unclear. CDR1 and CDR2 (germline): MNHNS, SASEGT. The CDR3 is 15 residues long. With 0 bases removed from V and 0 bases from J, the gap between germline ends came to 9 bases. CDR3 sequence (DNA): TGTGCCAGCAGTGAAGCGCATACCCTCTCCTACGAGCAGTACTTC. This gives the protein CASSEAHTLSYEQYF.

V gene TRBV20-1 combines with J gene TRBJ1-1; D uncertain. Trimming cost V 6 bases and J 1 base, with 9 bases left between them. CDR1 DFQATT and CDR2 SNEGSKA come from the germline V gene (reference sequence). The CDR3 contains 12 residues. This chain's CDR3 is CSAGWPNTEAFF. CDR3 coding DNA: TGCAGTGCCGGGTGGCCGAACACTGAAGCTTTCTTT.

The chain recombines TRBV29-1 with TRBJ2-1; D unclear. This CDR3 contains 13 residues. The ends were cut back, 0 bases at V and 7 bases at J, with 10 bases in the middle. Germline V gives CDR1 SQVTM, CDR2 ANQGSEA. The CDR3 sequence is CSVEDQIGNEQFF. For the CDR3, the DNA is TGCAGCGTTGAAGATCAGATCGGGAATGAGCAGTTCTTC.

The rearrangement uses TRBV5-1 and TRBJ2-1; D is uncertain. The length of the CDR3 is 15 residues. In germline, CDR1 is SGHRS, CDR2 YFSETQ. Trimming cost V 4 bases and J 2 bases, with 13 bases left between them. The CDR3 bases are TGCGCCAGCAGCCTACCCAACCGGACCTACAATGAGCAGTTCTTC. Protein sequence: CASSLPNRTYNEQFF. The complete variable domain, with remaining parts taken from reference TRBV5-1 and TRBJ2-1, reads KAGVTQTPRYLIKTRGQQVTLSCSPISGHRSVSWYQQTPGQGLQFLFEYFSETQRNKGNFPGRFSGRQFSNSRSEMNVSTLELGDSALYLCASSLPNRTYNEQFFGPGTRLTVL.